This TCR beta chain is drawn from a study of shared clonotypes between healthy human individuals (dated by TCRdb to the early 2020s). For context, the study as a whole: A few men and a couple of women, aged 18 to 49 years, made up the cohort. To increase sequencing depth and limit assay-specific biases, TCR repertoire library preparation and sequencing were carried out by different laboratories using diverse techniques. Per donor, three plates each were used for CD4 naive and CD4 memory, two for CD8 naive, and one for CD8 memory. Per donor, leukapheresis produced somewhere between about 0.85 and 10 billion PBMCs. To estimate repertoire size and how much clonotype sharing occurs between individuals, the study deeply sequenced the blood TCR repertoires of about 5 healthy adults. Broader findings and caveats from the paper: When several donors were compared, the shared fraction of clonotypes was 5% to 6.5% for naive CD4, 3% to 4% for naive CD8, roughly 2.3% for memory CD4, and 0.4% for memory CD8. Even with the large sequencing depth, rarefaction of the sorted-subset datasets indicated that sequencing was incomplete. Only blood was sampled, and tissue TCR repertoires likely differ from those in blood. Clonotypes shared by all four sorted-subset donors showed higher generation probabilities than non-shared clonotypes. Naive subsets generally had larger estimated clonotype richness than memory subsets did. Because the study included only a small number of donors, the genetic and exposure-history diversity represented was limited. Based on pairwise subsampling, the degree of clonotype sharing among donors was expected to be affected by sequencing depth.

Counted from cysteine to phenylalanine, this CDR3 has 16 amino acids. The DNA shown is the 48-base CDR3, in frame from base 1. The V end gives up 0 bases and the J end 2 bases, leaving 4 bases in the junction not matched to a gene. The CDR1 and CDR2 encoded by the germline V gene (reference sequence) are MNHNY and SVGAGI. Using the deep immunoSEQ assay, multiplex PCR amplified TCR CDR3 regions from genomic DNA. For each cell subset, the extracted genomic DNA was distributed evenly across all wells of several immunoSEQ 96-well plates, and each plate served as one replicate. For sorted subsets, 150 to 250 ng genomic DNA, equal to 30,000 to 35,000 T cell genomes, was loaded into each replicate PCR. Purified libraries were quantified with a Qubit 3.0 fluorometer, sized on a Bioanalyzer 2100, and re-quantified with the KAPA Library Quantification kit. Each immunoSEQ 96-well plate was sequenced on its own single-read 150-cycle Illumina NextSeq 550 flow cell. The paper's processing steps were these. The immunoSEQ output contained only junctional sequences without quality scores, so filtering could not match that applied to full-length reads. Sequences were annotated with PyIR, a Python wrapper for IgBLAST v1.9, and V/J genes and CDR3 were assigned using IMGT germline references. Reads were removed for weak V/J assignments (E-value above 1e-6), missing CDR3, stop codons, out-of-frame junctions, or ambiguous translated residues. V3J clonotypes were defined as sequences sharing an identical inferred V gene, J gene, and CDR3 amino acid sequence. The percentage overlap between two repertoires was calculated by dividing the number of shared unique clonotypes by the size of the smaller repertoire. Richness of each repertoire was evaluated using RTK rarefaction, the Chao1 estimator, and Recon v2.1 estimates of unobserved clonotypes. Generation probabilities for all TCRbeta clonotypes obtained by the gDNA method from several donors were computed using OLGA. The source is immuneACCESS, and TCRdb retained only in-frame sequences with V and J called. Part of the clones is not carried over; for the studies checked, unresolved V genes explain less than half of this, and the remainder is unexplained. V and J calls and clone size are given by that table; D and trimming were obtained from the DNA. The sample table records millions of clones; around 95% of these occur just once. The ten largest clonotypes hold 0.1% to 0.15% of the sample.

As regards this clone: The target of this receptor is not known. One base away there is no much larger clone; base qualities are not given.

The donors were healthy, HIV-negative adults who had no recently reported acute infections or vaccinations. Every donor was a Caucasian adult living in Nashville, Tennessee, USA. CD4+ T cells were enriched by magnetic negative selection, after which naive cells were positively selected on CD45RA and the negative fraction was taken as the memory subset. Blood was collected by leukapheresis, and PBMCs were isolated by Ficoll-Histopaque density gradient centrifugation and then cryopreserved in liquid nitrogen vapor phase. Analytical flow cytometry was used to check the purity and quantity of every magnetically sorted T cell population. Genomic DNA was isolated from every sorted fraction and measured by UV absorbance on a Nanodrop 2000c.

Material: naive CD4+ T cells sorted from blood. This sample's cell subset or site label indicates: CD45RA+ positively selected. Rearrangement joined TRBV6-6 to TRBJ2-3, and 8 junctional nucleotides match TRBD1. The clonotype originates from a man aged 18 to 30 in good health. The DNA is TGTGCCAGCAGTTACTCCCTGACAGGGGACACAGATACGCAGTATTTT. Its protein is CASSYSLTGDTDTQYF.